Sequencing of this T cell receptor (beta chain) was carried out in a study of T cell responses to AZD1222 COVID-19 vaccine. This CDR3 spans 12 amino acids. Per germline, CDR1 GTSNPN and CDR2 SVGIG (reference sequence). Worth noting for this clone: Antigen unknown. The junction differs from germline at one of its ends, possibly a read error.

Whole-study results and caveats: Clonal diversity was possibly underestimated, and the donors were mostly white British, with more females.

Method: immunoSEQ multiplex PCR; TCRdb's copy keeps in-frame clones and lacks some. This sample has more than 60,000 clones, with 83% found just once. Material: peripheral blood, obtained 28 days after the second AZD1222 dose. The genes are TRBV30 and TRBJ2-7; 7 nucleotides line up with TRBD2. The TCR comes from an adult who received the AZD1222 COVID-19 vaccine. DNA for the CDR3: TGTGCCTGGAGTTTTTTAGGGCGGGAGCCTCGCTTC. Its translation: CAWSFLGREPRF.